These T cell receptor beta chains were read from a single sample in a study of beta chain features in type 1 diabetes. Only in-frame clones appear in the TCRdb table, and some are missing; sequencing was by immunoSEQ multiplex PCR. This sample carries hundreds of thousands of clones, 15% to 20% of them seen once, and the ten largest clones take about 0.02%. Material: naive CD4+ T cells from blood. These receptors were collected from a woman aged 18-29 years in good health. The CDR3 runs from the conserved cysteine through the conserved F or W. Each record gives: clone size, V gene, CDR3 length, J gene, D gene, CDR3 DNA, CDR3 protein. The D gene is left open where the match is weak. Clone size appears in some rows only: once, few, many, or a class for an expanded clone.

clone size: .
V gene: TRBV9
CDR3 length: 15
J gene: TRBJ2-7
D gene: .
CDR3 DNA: TGTGCCAGCAGCGTAAGTCAGGGGAGTCCCTACGAGCAGTACTTC
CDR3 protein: CASSVSQGSPYEQYF

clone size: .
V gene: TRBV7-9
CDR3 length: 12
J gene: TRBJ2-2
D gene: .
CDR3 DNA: TGTGCCAGCAGCTTTTTAGGAGGGGAGCTGTTTTTT
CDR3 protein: CASSFLGGELFF

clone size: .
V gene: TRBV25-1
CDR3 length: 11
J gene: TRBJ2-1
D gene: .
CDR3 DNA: TGTGCCAGCAGTGAATATCACGAGCAGTTCTTC
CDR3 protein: CASSEYHEQFF

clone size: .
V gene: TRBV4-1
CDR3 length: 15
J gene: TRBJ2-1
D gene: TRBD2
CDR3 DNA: TGCGCCAGCAGCCAAGCGGGGACTAGCGGTGTATCTCAGTTCTTC
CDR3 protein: CASSQAGTSGVSQFF

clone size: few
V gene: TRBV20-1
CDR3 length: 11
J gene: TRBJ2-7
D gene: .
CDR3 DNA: TGCAGTTTTGGGACTTACTACGAGCAGTACTTC
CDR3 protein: CSFGTYYEQYF

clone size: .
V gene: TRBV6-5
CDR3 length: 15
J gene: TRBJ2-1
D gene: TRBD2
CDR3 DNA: TGTGCCAGCAGTTACGGACTAGCGGGAGTCGGTGAGCAGTTCTTC
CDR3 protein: CASSYGLAGVGEQFF

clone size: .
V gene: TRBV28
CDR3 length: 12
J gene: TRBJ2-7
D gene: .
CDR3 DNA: TGTGCCAGCTCTAGCGCGGTCTACGAGCAGTACTTC
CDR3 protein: CASSSAVYEQYF

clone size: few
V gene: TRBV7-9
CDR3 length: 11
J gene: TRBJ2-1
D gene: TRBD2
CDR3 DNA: TGTGCCAGCAGGGTTGTAGCGGGAGACATCTTC
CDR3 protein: CASRVVAGDIF

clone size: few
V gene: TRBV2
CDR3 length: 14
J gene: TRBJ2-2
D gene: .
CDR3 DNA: TGTGCCAGCGTACGACAGATTAACACCGGGGAGCTGTTTTTT
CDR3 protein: CASVRQINTGELFF

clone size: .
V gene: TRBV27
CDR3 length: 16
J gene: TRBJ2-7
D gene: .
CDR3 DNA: TGTGCCAGCAGTTTGGACCCCGGGACAAGCTCCTACGAGCAGTACTTC
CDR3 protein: CASSLDPGTSSYEQYF

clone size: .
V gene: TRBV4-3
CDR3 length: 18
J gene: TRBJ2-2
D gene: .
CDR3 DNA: TGCGCCAGCAGCCAAGAAGGTCCGGGACGGACTAACACCGGGGAGCTGTTTTTT
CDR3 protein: CASSQEGPGRTNTGELFF

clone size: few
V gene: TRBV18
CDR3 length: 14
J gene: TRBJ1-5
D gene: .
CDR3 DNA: TGTGCCAGCTCACCGCCATATAGCAATCAGCCCCAGCATTTT
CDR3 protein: CASSPPYSNQPQHF

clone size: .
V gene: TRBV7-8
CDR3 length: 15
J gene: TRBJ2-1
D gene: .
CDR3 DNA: TGTGCCAGCAGCTTAGCCCCTGGGAAGAACAATGAGCAGTTCTTC
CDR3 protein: CASSLAPGKNNEQFF

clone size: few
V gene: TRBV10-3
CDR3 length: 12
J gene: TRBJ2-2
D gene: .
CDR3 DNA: TGTGCCACAGGTGGAGGGTCCGGGGAGCTGTTTTTT
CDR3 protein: CATGGGSGELFF

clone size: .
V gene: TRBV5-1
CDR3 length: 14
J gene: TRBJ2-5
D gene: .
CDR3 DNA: TGCGCCAGCGACACAGGGACTCAACAAGAGACCCAGTACTTC
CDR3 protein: CASDTGTQQETQYF

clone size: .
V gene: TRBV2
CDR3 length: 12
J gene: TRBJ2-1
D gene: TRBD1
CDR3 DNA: TGTGCCAGCATCTTCAGGGGGAGTGAGCAGTTCTTC
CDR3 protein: CASIFRGSEQFF

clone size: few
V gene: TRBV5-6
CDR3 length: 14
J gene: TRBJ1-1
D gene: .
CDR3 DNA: TGTGCCAGCAGCTTTTTGACAGCTAACACTGAAGCTTTCTTT
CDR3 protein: CASSFLTANTEAFF

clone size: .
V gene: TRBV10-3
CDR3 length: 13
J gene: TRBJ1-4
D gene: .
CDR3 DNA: TGTGCCATCAGTGAGTCGGCGGTCGGAAAACTGTTTTTT
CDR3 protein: CAISESAVGKLFF

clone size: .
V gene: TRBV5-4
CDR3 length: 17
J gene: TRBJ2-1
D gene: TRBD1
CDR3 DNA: TGTGCCAGCAGCTTTGGGACAGGGGGAAGCTCCTACAATGAGCAGTTCTTC
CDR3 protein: CASSFGTGGSSYNEQFF

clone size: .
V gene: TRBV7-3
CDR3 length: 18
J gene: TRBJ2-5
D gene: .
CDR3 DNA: TGTGCCAGCAGCTTGAGATCAGGGTTGAGGGTATTCCGGGAGACCCAGTACTTC
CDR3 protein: CASSLRSGLRVFRETQYF

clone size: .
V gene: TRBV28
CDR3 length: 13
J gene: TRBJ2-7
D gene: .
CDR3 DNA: TGTGCCAGCAGTTTCGGGGGCCACTACGAGCAGTACTTC
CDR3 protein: CASSFGGHYEQYF

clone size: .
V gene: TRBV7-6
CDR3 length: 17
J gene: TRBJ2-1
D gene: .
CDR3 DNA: TGTGCCAGCAGCGCTAGCGTTGGCGGGAAGGACTACAATGAGCAGTTCTTC
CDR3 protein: CASSASVGGKDYNEQFF

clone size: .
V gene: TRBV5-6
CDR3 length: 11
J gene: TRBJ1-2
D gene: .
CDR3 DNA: TGTGCCAGCAGCGGGTTTATGAGCTACACCTTC
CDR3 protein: CASSGFMSYTF

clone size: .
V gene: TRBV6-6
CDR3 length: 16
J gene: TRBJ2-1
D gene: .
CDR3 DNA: TGTGCCAGCAGACCCGCCACAAGGAGGGAGTACAATGAGCAGTTCTTC
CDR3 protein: CASRPATRREYNEQFF

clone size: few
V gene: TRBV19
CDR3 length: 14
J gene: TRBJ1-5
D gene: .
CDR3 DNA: TGTGCCAGTAGTATAGTCAGGGATGATCAGCCCCAGCATTTT
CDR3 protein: CASSIVRDDQPQHF

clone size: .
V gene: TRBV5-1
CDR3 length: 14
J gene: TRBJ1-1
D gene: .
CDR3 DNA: TGCGCCAGTCAGGCGGGCTCGATCTCGGCTGAAGCTTTCTTT
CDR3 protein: CASQAGSISAEAFF